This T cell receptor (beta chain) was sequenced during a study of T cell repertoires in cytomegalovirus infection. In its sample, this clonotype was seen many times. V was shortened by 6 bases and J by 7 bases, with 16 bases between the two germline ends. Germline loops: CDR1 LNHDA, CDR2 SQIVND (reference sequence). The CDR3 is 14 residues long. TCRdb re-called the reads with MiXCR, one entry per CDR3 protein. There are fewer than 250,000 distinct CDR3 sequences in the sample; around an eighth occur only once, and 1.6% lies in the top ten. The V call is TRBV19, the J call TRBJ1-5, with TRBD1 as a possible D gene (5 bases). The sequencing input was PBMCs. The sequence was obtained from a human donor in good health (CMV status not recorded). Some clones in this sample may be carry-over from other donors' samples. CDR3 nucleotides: TGTGCCAGTAGCCCTGGCAGGGCAGGACAGCCCCAGCATTTT. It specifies CASSPGRAGQPQHF.